One sample yielded the 12 T cell receptor beta chains listed below, sequenced in a study of diagnostic markers for celiac disease. TCRdb re-analyzed the reads; it lists each CDR3 protein once, without DNA. The listing records roughly 1,400 distinct CDR3 sequences. Sequencing input: either unsorted cells or a sorted T cell fraction (not recorded which). The receptors stem from a human donor. This table probably holds off-target reads from a library built for another chain.

Measured by frequency, this clonotype is large (0.1 to 1%). The V call is TRBV28, the J call TRBJ2-3; TCRdb's assignment of TRBD2 cannot be checked, as there is no DNA. Germline CDR1 MDHEN, CDR2 SYDVKM. This CDR3 has 18 residues. CDR3 residues: CASSSPDLAVTSTDTQYF.

The V call is TRBV12-3 or TRBV12-4, the J call TRBJ1-5. This CDR3 comprises 12 residues. CDR3 residues: CASSLDNQPQHF.

The chain joins TRBV7-2 to TRBJ2-1; checking the TCRdb D call of TRBD1 is not possible without DNA. Germline CDR1 SGHTA, CDR2 FQGNSA. The CDR3 has 15 residues. CDR3 in amino acids: CASSLHQTVGNEQFF.

The chain couples TRBV15 to TRBJ2-3. CDR1 LNHNV and CDR2 YYDKDF come from the germline V gene (reference sequence). The length of the CDR3 is 19 residues. The CDR3 protein is CATSSGGIVGGTSQDTQYF.

The chain couples TRBV10-3 to TRBJ2-6; TCRdb names TRBD2, which stays unverified in the absence of DNA. CDR1 and CDR2 from the germline V gene are ENHRY and SYGVKD. The CDR3 is made up of 17 amino acids. The CDR3 here is CATSQGPYLSGANVLTF.

This chain links TRBV7-2 with TRBJ1-6; TCRdb's D call of TRBD1 is untestable without DNA. The CDR3 is 14 amino acids. From germline, CDR1 is SGHTA and CDR2 FQGNSA. This CDR3 is CASRRDRVGSPLHF.

The chain combines TRBV20-1 with TRBJ2-5; TCRdb's D call, TRBD2, is unchecked because there is no DNA. The CDR3 is made up of 14 amino acids. Looked up from germline, CDR1 is DFQATT and CDR2 is SNEGSKA (reference sequence). CDR3 protein: CSASPAGGQETQYF.

V is TRBV4-1 and J is TRBJ2-7; the D gene TCRdb calls, TRBD2, cannot be checked with no DNA. This CDR3 has 15 amino acids. Germline assignment: CDR1 MGHRA and CDR2 YSYEKL. The CDR3 sequence is CASSQEEARTYEQYF.

This clonotype registers large (0.1 to 1%) by frequency. The V call is TRBV7-7, the J call TRBJ2-5. This CDR3 contains 12 residues. Germline assignment: CDR1 SSHAT and CDR2 FNYEAQ (reference sequence). The CDR3 is CASGPSGETQYF.

This rearrangement joins TRBV28 to TRBJ2-7; TCRdb gives TRBD1 as the D gene, but with no DNA this cannot be confirmed. Looked up from germline, CDR1 is MDHEN and CDR2 is SYDVKM. CDR3 size: 13 residues. The CDR3 loop reads CASSPIQGHEQYF.

The chain has TRBV30 and TRBJ2-7; TCRdb calls TRBD2, which cannot be checked without DNA. The CDR3 extends over 13 amino acids. In germline, CDR1 is GTSNPN, CDR2 SVGIG (reference sequence). CDR3 sequence reads: CATRTSGSYEQYF.

The V and J genes are TRBV2 and TRBJ2-5; the TRBD1 assignment by TCRdb is unverifiable without DNA. This CDR3 is 13 amino acids long. The germline gives CDR1 SNHLY, CDR2 FYNNEI. The CDR3 is CASSAGRGETQYF.